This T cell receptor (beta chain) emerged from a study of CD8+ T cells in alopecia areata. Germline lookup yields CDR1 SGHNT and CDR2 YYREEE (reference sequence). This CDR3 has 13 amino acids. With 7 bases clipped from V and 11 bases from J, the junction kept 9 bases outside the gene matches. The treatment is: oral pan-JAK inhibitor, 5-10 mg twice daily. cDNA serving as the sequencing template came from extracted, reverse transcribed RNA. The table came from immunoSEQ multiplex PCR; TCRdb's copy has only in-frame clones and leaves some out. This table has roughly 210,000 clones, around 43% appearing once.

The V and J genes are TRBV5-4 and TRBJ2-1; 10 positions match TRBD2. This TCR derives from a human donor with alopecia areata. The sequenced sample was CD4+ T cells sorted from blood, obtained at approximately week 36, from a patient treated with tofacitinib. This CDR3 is CASRIAGGPQQFF. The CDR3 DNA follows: TGTGCCAGCCGCATAGCGGGAGGCCCTCAGCAGTTCTTC.